This entry lists 24 T cell receptor beta chains sequenced from one sample in a study of T cell changes during pregnancy in multiple sclerosis. Data came from immunoSEQ multiplex PCR; TCRdb stores just in-frame clones and leaves some out. The sample records tens of thousands of clones, approximately 93% being singletons. The material sequenced was peripheral blood, taken in the second trimester of pregnancy. The receptors were sampled from a female donor with multiple sclerosis, enrolled in a pregnancy study.

The rearrangement joins TRBV5-1 to TRBJ2-7, with D possibly being TRBD1 (5 bases). Between the trimmed V and J ends, which lost 5 bases and 1 base, there was a span of 10 bases. This CDR3 region has 13 residues. Per the germline V gene, CDR1 is SGHRS and CDR2 is YFSETQ. This chain's CDR3 is CASRPTDSYEQYF. The CDR3 coding sequence is TGCGCCAGCAGACCGACAGATTCCTACGAGCAGTACTTC.

J is TRBJ2-3 and V is TRBV4-1; 10 bases line up with TRBD2. The CDR3 runs 16 residues. CDR1 is MGHRA, CDR2 YSYEKL, per germline. Germline trimming cut 3 bases from V and 1 base from J; bases unmatched to any gene: 4. Written as DNA, the CDR3 is TGCGCCAGCAGCCATCCCGGGACTAGCGGCACAGATACGCAGTATTTT. Translating gives CASSHPGTSGTDTQYF.

V usage is TRBV5-4 and J usage is TRBJ2-3, with a weak D call TRBD2 (5 bases). CDR1 and CDR2 from the germline V gene are SGHNT and YYREEE (reference sequence). With 0 bases removed from V and 0 bases from J, the gap between germline ends came to 14 bases. The CDR3 loop spans 17 amino acids. CDR3 nucleotide sequence: TGTGCCAGCAGCTTGGAAGGACTGTTTCCTAGCACAGATACGCAGTATTTT. As protein: CASSLEGLFPSTDTQYF.

This clone has just a few counts. This chain links TRBV30 with TRBJ1-1, with D hard to call. This CDR3 is 13 amino acids long. V shed 0 bases and J shed 1 base, with 6 bases lying between them. Germline lookup yields CDR1 GTSNPN and CDR2 SVGIG (reference sequence). The CDR3 DNA reads TGTGCCTGGAGTGTATGGCAGAACACTGAAGCTTTCTTT. Protein: CAWSVWQNTEAFF. Using reference TRBV30 and TRBJ1-1 for the parts outside the CDR3, the full variable domain is SQTIHQWPATLVQPVGSPLSLECTVEGTSNPNLYWYRQAAGRGLQLLFYSVGIGQISSEVPQNLSASRPQDRQFILSSKKLLLSDSGFYLCAWSVWQNTEAFFGQGTRLTVV.

The rearrangement joins TRBV5-1 to TRBJ2-2; 11 nucleotides align to TRBD1. The V and J ends lost 0 bases and 0 bases, in that order; junction bases with no gene match: 4. CDR1 is SGHRS and CDR2 is YFSETQ in the germline V gene. This CDR3 is 18 amino acids long. Here the CDR3 DNA reads TGCGCCAGCAGCTTGGGCATGGGACAGGGGGCGAACACCGGGGAGCTGTTTTTT. Translation gives CASSLGMGQGANTGELFF.

The rearrangement uses TRBV18 and TRBJ1-1; D is uncertain. This CDR3 is built from 13 residues. The V and J ends lost 5 bases and 1 base respectively, with 8 bases between them. Germline V gene sequence: CDR1 KGHSH, CDR2 LQKENI. The CDR3 here is CASSTEGNTEAFF. The DNA for the CDR3 is TGTGCCAGCTCAACCGAGGGGAACACTGAAGCTTTCTTT. The full variable domain, completed using reference TRBV18 and TRBJ1-1, is NAGVMQNPRHLVRRRGQEARLRCSPMKGHSHVYWYRQLPEEGLKFMVYLQKENIIDESGMPKERFSAEFPKEGPSILRIQQVVRGDSAAYFCASSTEGNTEAFFGQGTRLTVV.

The rearrangement joins TRBV27 to TRBJ1-1; perhaps TRBD1 as D (6 bases). CDR3 length equals 14 residues. V dropped 5 bases and J dropped 1 base, with 11 bases sitting between them. The germline gives CDR1 MNHEY, CDR2 SMNVEV (reference sequence). CDR3 nucleotide sequence: TGTGCCAGCAGTCAGAGGACAGAGAACACTGAAGCTTTCTTT. Protein product: CASSQRTENTEAFF.

J is TRBJ2-2 and V is TRBV5-6; D is ambiguous. The CDR3 is made up of 13 amino acids. V was shortened by 1 base and J by 6 bases, with 7 bases between the two germline ends. Germline V gene sequence: CDR1 SGHDT, CDR2 YYEEEE. The CDR3 nucleotides are TGTGCCAGCAGCTTGACTGTTCCCGGGGAGCTGTTTTTT. Residues: CASSLTVPGELFF.

The rearrangement joins TRBV5-1 to TRBJ2-2, with 11 bases lining up with TRBD1. V was pared by 4 bases and J by 6 bases, with 8 bases of the junction left unmatched. CDR1 and CDR2 (germline): SGHRS, YFSETQ. This CDR3 is built from 16 residues. The CDR3 nucleotides read TGCGCCAGCAGCCCTAGGACAGGGGGCAGGCCCGGGGAGCTGTTTTTT. Its translation is CASSPRTGGRPGELFF.

The chain carries TRBV2 and TRBJ1-1; 9 nucleotides agree with TRBD1. CDR1 is SNHLY and CDR2 is FYNNEI in the germline V gene. With 5 bases clipped from V and 3 bases from J, the junction kept 16 bases outside the gene matches. The CDR3 runs to 18 residues. The CDR3 reads CASSHPEQGAVRYTEAFF. CDR3 coding DNA: TGTGCCAGCAGTCACCCGGAACAGGGGGCCGTGAGGTACACTGAAGCTTTCTTT.

The chain carries TRBV15 and TRBJ2-3; D perhaps matches TRBD2 (6 bases). The CDR3 extends over 14 amino acids. The germline gives CDR1 LNHNV, CDR2 YYDKDF (reference sequence). Trimming left V 4 bases short and J 2 bases short, with 10 bases between. The CDR3 nucleotides are TGTGCCACCAGCATCGGGGGTTACACAGATACGCAGTATTTT. Amino acids: CATSIGGYTDTQYF.

The chain uses TRBV5-1 and TRBJ2-7; possible D gene TRBD2, 7 bases. The V gene's germline CDR1 is SGHRS and CDR2 YFSETQ. The CDR3 loop spans 14 amino acids. Trimming left V 6 bases short and J 4 bases short, with 17 bases between. The CDR3 here is CASMFGGGGYEQYF. The CDR3 bases are TGCGCCAGCATGTTCGGGGGCGGGGGATACGAGCAGTACTTC.

The chain uses TRBV27 and TRBJ1-1; TRBD1 might be the D (6 bases). CDR1 and CDR2 from the germline V gene are MNHEY and SMNVEV (reference sequence). CDR3 size: 14 residues. Trimming took 5 bases from V and 1 from J, leaving 11 bases between them. The CDR3 spells CASSIQGRNTEAFF. As DNA, the CDR3 is TGTGCCAGCAGTATACAGGGAAGGAACACTGAAGCTTTCTTT.

This clone was detected only once. The chain employs TRBV4-2 and TRBJ1-6, with D unresolved. Germline-derived CDR1 and CDR2 are LGHNA and YNFKEQ. V was pared by 3 bases and J by 0 bases, with 9 bases between. The CDR3 consists of 16 residues. The CDR3 here is CASSHVGDSYNSPLHF. The CDR3 DNA follows: TGTGCCAGCAGCCACGTGGGAGACTCCTATAATTCACCCCTCCACTTT.

V gene TRBV5-1 combines with J gene TRBJ2-5; perhaps TRBD1 as D (6 bases). V lost 4 bases, J lost 2 bases, and 9 bases lay in between. Germline assignment: CDR1 SGHRS and CDR2 YFSETQ. The CDR3 is made up of 13 amino acids. The CDR3, as DNA: TGCGCCAGCAGCGGTGACAGGCAAGAGACCCAGTACTTC. As protein: CASSGDRQETQYF.

The chain couples TRBV2 to TRBJ2-4, with a tentative D call TRBD2 (6 bases). V was trimmed by 7 bases and J by 0 bases, leaving 19 bases between them. This CDR3 has 17 amino acids. Germline V gives CDR1 SNHLY, CDR2 FYNNEI. CDR3 sequence reads: CASTNIGGPLAKNIQYF. The CDR3 DNA sequence: TGTGCCAGCACTAACATCGGGGGACCCCTAGCCAAAAACATTCAGTACTTC.

This rearrangement joins TRBV7-8 to TRBJ2-2, with D hard to call. Germline-derived CDR1 and CDR2 are SGHVS and FQNEAQ. Trimming left V 2 bases short and J 1 base short, with 14 bases between. There are 17 residues in the CDR3. This chain's CDR3 is CASSLSVRNENTGELFF. CDR3 DNA: TGTGCCAGCAGCTTATCCGTCAGGAACGAGAACACCGGGGAGCTGTTTTTT.

The chain employs TRBV4-1 and TRBJ2-1; TRBD2 agrees at 13 bases. The J segment lost 9 bases and the V segment lost 1 base, leaving 6 bases of the junction unmatched. This CDR3 spans 16 amino acids. Germline V gene lookup returns CDR1 MGHRA and CDR2 YSYEKL. Here the CDR3 DNA reads TGCGCCAGCAGCCAAGTAGGACTAGCGGGAGTCGGTGAGCAGTTCTTC. Protein: CASSQVGLAGVGEQFF.

This clone occurred once. The rearrangement joins TRBV7-2 to TRBJ2-3; 10 bases align to TRBD2. Germline V gene lookup returns CDR1 SGHTA and CDR2 FQGNSA. The CDR3 loop spans 15 amino acids. The trim removed 2 bases at V and 2 bases at J, leaving 1 base unmatched. The CDR3 protein is CASSLLAGATDTQYF. Written as DNA, the CDR3 is TGTGCCAGCAGCTTACTAGCGGGGGCCACAGATACGCAGTATTTT.

The chain links TRBV27 to TRBJ1-5; 10 bases map to TRBD1. Germline lookup yields CDR1 MNHEY and CDR2 SMNVEV (reference sequence). The CDR3 extends over 14 amino acids. The junction had 2 bases not matched to a gene; V was cut back by 3 bases and J by 6 bases. CDR3 region: CASSFDRGLQPQHF. The CDR3 DNA sequence: TGTGCCAGCAGTTTCGACAGGGGGCTTCAGCCCCAGCATTTT.

The chain links TRBV14 to TRBJ2-7, with 8 bases that match TRBD1. V lost 0 bases and J lost 2; bases outside the gene matches: 15. This CDR3 has 19 residues. In germline, CDR1 is SGHDN, CDR2 FVKESK. The CDR3 reads CASSQDPLLTGGIPYEQYF. CDR3 sequence (DNA): TGTGCCAGCAGCCAAGACCCCCTCCTTACAGGGGGAATCCCCTACGAGCAGTACTTC.

The count of this clone is one. The chain uses TRBV10-3 and TRBJ2-3, with TRBD2 as a possible D gene (7 bases). The ends were cut back, 7 bases at V and 0 bases at J, with 14 bases in the middle. This CDR3 comprises 15 residues. The germline CDR1 and CDR2 sequences are ENHRY and SYGVKD. The CDR3 protein is CAIMAGATSTDTQYF. In nucleotides, the CDR3 is TGTGCCATCATGGCGGGGGCCACTAGCACAGATACGCAGTATTTT.

V is TRBV5-1 and J is TRBJ1-5, with TRBD1 identical over 10 bases. This CDR3 spans 15 amino acids. Germline CDR1 reads SGHRS; CDR2 reads YFSETQ. Trimming cost V 4 bases and J 5 bases; bases outside gene matches: 6. This CDR3 reads CASSVGTGAYQPQHF. The CDR3 nucleotides are TGCGCCAGCAGCGTCGGGACAGGGGCTTATCAGCCCCAGCATTTT.

The chain is built from TRBV7-9 and TRBJ2-1; TRBD1 matches at 7 bases. The germline V gene has CDR1 SEHNR and CDR2 FQNEAQ (reference sequence). The CDR3 sequence is 14 residues long. With V trimmed by 2 bases and J by 9 bases, 7 bases remained unmatched. CDR3 coding DNA: TGTGCCAGCAGCTTATCCCGGGACAGTATTGAGCAGTTCTTC. Translating gives CASSLSRDSIEQFF.